These 14 T cell receptor beta chains were sequenced from one sample in a study of response to subunit inactivated influenza vaccine. TCRdb re-derived calls from the RT-PCR reads in MiXCR, one entry per CDR3 protein. The sample holds 600,000 to 700,000 distinct CDR3 sequences, 11% to 15% seen once. The input for sequencing was PBMCs from blood, taken 14 days before vaccination. The receptors derive from a man in his forties or fifties who received an inactivated influenza vaccine.

This clonotype was observed at least ten times. The V and J genes are TRBV29-1 and TRBJ2-3; tentatively, D is TRBD1 or TRBD2 (6 bases each). Between the trimmed V and J ends, which lost 4 bases and 2 bases, there was a span of 22 bases. CDR1 and CDR2 from the germline V gene are SQVTM and ANQGSEA. The CDR3 is 17 residues long. The CDR3 sequence is CSVARGTSTALTDTQYF. CDR3 DNA: TGCAGCGTTGCCAGGGGAACTAGCACAGCCCTCACAGATACGCAGTATTTT.

This clonotype occurred a few times. CDR3 nucleotides: TGTGCCACCAGCAGAGACCCGGCATATAGAGAGGGCTACACCTTC. Amino acids: CATSRDPAYREGYTF. The chain carries TRBV15 and TRBJ1-2; no firm D call. Germline V CDR1 and CDR2: LNHNV, YYDKDF (reference sequence). V lost 0 bases, J lost 8 bases, and 16 bases lay in between. The CDR3 is 15 amino acids.

This clonotype was seen many times. The rearrangement uses TRBV7-2 and TRBJ2-7, with 10 bases that match TRBD1. Trimming cost V 3 bases and J 3 bases; bases outside gene matches: 2. CDR1 SGHTA and CDR2 FQGNSA come from the germline V gene. This CDR3 has 14 amino acids. The CDR3 protein is CASSFGTGDYEQYF. The CDR3 coding sequence is TGTGCCAGCAGCTTCGGGACAGGGGACTACGAGCAGTACTTC.

This clonotype was observed a few times. The gene calls are TRBV30 and TRBJ2-7; possible D gene TRBD2, 6 bases. The CDR3 totals 12 residues. Per the germline V gene, CDR1 is GTSNPN and CDR2 is SVGIG (reference sequence). Trimming stripped 4 bases from V and 5 bases from J, with 12 bases between. Here the CDR3 reads CAWKTRVNEQYF. The CDR3 DNA reads as TGTGCCTGGAAGACTAGGGTAAACGAGCAGTACTTC.

The CDR3 reads CSARGPPAQPQHF. The CDR3 coding sequence is TGCAGTGCTAGAGGCCCCCCCGCCCAGCCCCAGCATTTT. The chain joins TRBV20-1 to TRBJ1-5; D gene uncertain. The V gene's germline CDR1 is DFQATT and CDR2 SNEGSKA (reference sequence). The V end lost 1 base, the J end lost 7 bases, and 11 bases lay between the germline ends. The CDR3 sequence is 13 residues long.

This clonotype was counted a few times. The chain links TRBV27 to TRBJ1-1; the D is unclear. This CDR3 spans 12 amino acids. Trimming removed 4 bases at V and 5 bases at J, with 8 bases between. Germline V CDR1 and CDR2: MNHEY, SMNVEV (reference sequence). This CDR3 is CASSSIGTEAFF. In DNA form, the CDR3 reads TGTGCCAGCAGTTCGATCGGGACTGAAGCTTTCTTT.

This clonotype came up a few times. This chain uses TRBV7-2 with TRBJ2-4; D might be TRBD1 (7 bases). In germline, CDR1 is SGHTA, CDR2 FQGNSA. The CDR3 has 16 amino acids. The V and J ends lost 2 bases and 13 bases respectively, with 24 bases between them. Here the CDR3 reads CASSLTVGGQGGRQYF. The CDR3 DNA reads TGTGCCAGCAGCTTAACCGTCGGAGGTCAGGGGGGTAGACAGTACTTC.

This clonotype was recorded a few times. The V gene is TRBV2, the J gene TRBJ2-3; TRBD1 aligns across 9 bases. The V segment lost 8 bases and the J segment 2 bases; nucleotides outside the gene matches: 5. The CDR3 spans 14 residues. Germline values: CDR1 SNHLY, CDR2 FYNNEI. The CDR3 DNA follows: TGTGCCAGCGGAGGACAGGGGAACACAGATACGCAGTATTTT. It translates to CASGGQGNTDTQYF.

This chain links TRBV12-3 or TRBV12-4 with TRBJ1-1; unclear D gene. This CDR3 is built from 14 residues. Deletions cut 4 bases from V and 4 bases from J, with 13 bases between. The CDR3 region has the DNA TGTGCCAGCAGTTACGGACTGAGTGGCACTGAAGCTTTCTTT. It specifies CASSYGLSGTEAFF.

This clonotype was counted between two and nine times. The chain carries TRBV3-1 and TRBJ2-1; a possible D gene is TRBD2 (7 bases). The V and J ends lost 1 base and 3 bases respectively, with 16 bases between them. The CDR3 runs to 17 residues. CDR1 is LGHDT, CDR2 YNNKEL, per germline (reference sequence). The chain's CDR3 is CASSQAGGGGLYNEQFF. The CDR3 nucleotides read TGTGCCAGCAGCCAAGCCGGAGGCGGGGGCCTCTACAATGAGCAGTTCTTC.

The sample holds many counts of this clonotype. J is TRBJ2-1 and V is TRBV20-1, with 8 bases identical to TRBD2. CDR3 length equals 13 residues. Germline trimming cut 8 bases from V and 7 bases from J; bases unmatched to any gene: 10. CDR1 and CDR2 from the germline V gene are DFQATT and SNEGSKA (reference sequence). CDR3: CSSTPGGVNEQFF. CDR3 nucleotide sequence: TGCAGTTCGACACCGGGGGGGGTAAATGAGCAGTTCTTC.

This clonotype was observed a few times. The chain employs TRBV6-1 and TRBJ2-3; no clear D gene. The CDR3 is 14 residues long. V was cut by 5 bases and J by 1 base, with 10 bases left in between. From germline, CDR1 is MNHNS and CDR2 SASEGT. The CDR3 sequence is CASSTPGRTDTQYF. The CDR3, as DNA: TGTGCCAGCAGTACCCCTGGGCGCACAGATACGCAGTATTTT.

The chain carries TRBV30 and TRBJ1-1, with D perhaps matching TRBD1 (6 bases). The length of the CDR3 is 14 residues. V was shortened by 3 bases and J by 1 base, with 12 bases between the two germline ends. Looked up from germline, CDR1 is GTSNPN and CDR2 is SVGIG (reference sequence). The CDR3 spells CAWRQQGSNTEAFF. As DNA, the CDR3 is TGTGCCTGGAGACAACAGGGTTCGAACACTGAAGCTTTCTTT.

V gene TRBV6-2 or TRBV6-3 combines with J gene TRBJ2-2, with D perhaps TRBD1 or TRBD2 (5 bases each). Trimming stripped 10 bases from V and 1 base from J, with 19 bases between. The length of the CDR3 is 16 residues. Germline V gives CDR1 MNHEY, CDR2 SVGEGT. The CDR3 sequence is CATTPEPGRNTGELFF. In DNA, the CDR3 is TGTGCCACCACTCCTGAACCGGGACGGAACACCGGGGAGCTGTTTTTT.